The T cell receptor beta chain described here comes from a study of blood T cell repertoires in COVID-19 (TCRdb year 2020). With regard to the full study: Collaborator samples came from the United States, Italy and Spain and covered acute and convalescent phases of COVID-19. The material from the prospective study consisted of cDNA or gDNA derived from T cells, B-cell-depleted T cells, or PBMCs. The repertoires were made available in a free public database intended to serve as a resource for research on the immune response to SARS-CoV-2. Where available, HLA class I and class II types were taken from metadata supplied by the sample provider and were not determined by assay-based typing. Deeply sampled blood TCRbeta repertoires from subjects exposed to, actively infected with, or recovered from COVID-19 were included in the dataset. The samples were drawn from the first 160 participants of the ongoing ImmuneRACE study and from 950 to 1,500 subjects provided by 6 global collaborators. Sample metadata almost always included a de-identified subject ID, COVID-19 status, age in years and sex. The full study reports these points: Clinical and demographic metadata were provided uncurated, with the amount varying by source and participant.

A word on this clone: It has no known antigen specificity. The sample holds no much larger clone one base away, and base qualities are not on file.

TCRbeta CDR3 regions were amplified from genomic DNA by means of the immunoSEQ Assay, a bias-controlled multiplex PCR. In the source study's methods: The number of nucleated cells in each sample was estimated from the amplification of reference gene primers within the assay. To quantify the absolute abundance of each unique TCRbeta CDR3 rearrangement, sequence reads were collapsed and filtered. Productive Simpson clonality was computed per sample as the square root of Simpson's diversity index over productive rearrangements. As stored in TCRdb, this immuneACCESS dataset retains in-frame rearrangements with V and J assigned. A fraction of the clones does not appear; measured against another copy, unresolved V genes explain less than half of the discrepancy, and the remainder lacks a known reason. That table gives V, J and clone size, and the DNA gave D and trimming. Present in this sample are under 350,000 clones, approximately 86% of which were seen just once. The biggest ten clones account for 3.6% of the sample.

The collaborating institutions used their own protocols to collect whole blood in K2EDTA tubes. Collaborator samples were shipped for TCRbeta analysis as frozen whole blood, isolated PBMCs, or DNA extracted from either sample type. From the germline V gene, CDR1 is MDHEN and CDR2 is SYDVKM. The CDR3 runs 12 residues from the cysteine to the phenylalanine. The CDR3 DNA has 36 bases and is translated from base 1. The germline ends are 13 bases apart after V is trimmed by 6 bases and J by 10 bases. This TCR was recovered from a man younger than 35 with active or convalescent COVID-19. The chain is encoded by TRBV28 joined to TRBJ1-5; no D gene is confidently identified. Source material: peripheral blood. The encoded CDR3 is CASRPAPGPQHF. The DNA sequence is given as TGTGCCAGCAGACCCGCCCCAGGACCCCAGCATTTT.